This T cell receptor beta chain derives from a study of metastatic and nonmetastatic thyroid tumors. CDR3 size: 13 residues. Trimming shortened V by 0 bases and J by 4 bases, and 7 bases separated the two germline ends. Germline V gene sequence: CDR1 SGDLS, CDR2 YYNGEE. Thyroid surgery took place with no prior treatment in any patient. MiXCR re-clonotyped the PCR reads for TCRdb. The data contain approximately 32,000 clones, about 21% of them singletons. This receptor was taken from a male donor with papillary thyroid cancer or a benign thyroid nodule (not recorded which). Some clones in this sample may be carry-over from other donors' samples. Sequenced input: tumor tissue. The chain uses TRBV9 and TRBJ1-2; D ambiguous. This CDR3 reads CASSVGQSYGYTF. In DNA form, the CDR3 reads TGTGCCAGCAGCGTAGGACAATCCTATGGCTACACCTTC.